Each of the 27 T cell receptor beta chains below was sequenced from the same sample in a study of PD-L1 blockade in urothelial cancer. Repertoires were generated with immunoSEQ multiplex PCR, while TCRdb's copy carries only in-frame clones and drops some. The sample has tens of thousands of clones; roughly nine tenths are singletons. The specimen comprised PBMCs, sampled around atezolizumab (anti-PD-L1) treatment. These receptor sequences come from a man aged 55 to 70 with urothelial cancer.

The chain has TRBV2 and TRBJ2-3; D possibly corresponds to TRBD2 (6 bases). Germline CDR1 is SNHLY and CDR2 is FYNNEI. There are 13 residues in the CDR3. The V gene lost 4 bases and the J gene lost 6 bases, with 11 bases spanning the gap. The CDR3 loop reads CASSVAGRDTQYF. The CDR3 DNA follows: TGTGCCAGCAGTGTTGCGGGGCGGGATACGCAGTATTTT.

The gene calls are TRBV5-1 and TRBJ1-2; 9 nucleotides agree with TRBD1. The junction had 8 bases not matched to a gene; V was cut back by 4 bases and J by 4 bases. Germline V gene data show CDR1 as SGHRS and CDR2 as YFSETQ. This CDR3 has 15 amino acids. The CDR3 loop is CASSQRQGGFYGYTF. The CDR3 nucleotides read TGCGCCAGCAGCCAACGACAGGGGGGGTTCTATGGCTACACCTTC.

The chain has TRBV18 and TRBJ1-3; D gene uncertain. V gave up 2 bases and J gave up 13 bases, with 12 bases separating them. Germline CDR1 is KGHSH and CDR2 is LQKENI. This CDR3 spans 12 amino acids. The CDR3 DNA is TGTGCCAGCTCACCATCTTCGCAGGCGATATATTTT. Amino acid sequence: CASSPSSQAIYF.

The chain joins TRBV6-1 to TRBJ1-2, with 10 bases lining up with TRBD1. The V gene end was trimmed by 6 bases and the J gene end by 7 bases; junction bases not matched to a gene: 8. Germline assignment: CDR1 MNHNS and CDR2 SASEGT. CDR3 length equals 14 residues. CDR3 bases: TGTGCCAGCAGGGGACAGGGGCGTGCCCTTGGCTACACCTTC. Protein sequence: CASRGQGRALGYTF.

V usage is TRBV19 and J usage is TRBJ2-7; no definite D call. V gave up 5 bases and J gave up 5 bases, with 19 bases separating them. Germline CDR1 is LNHDA and CDR2 is SQIVND (reference sequence). CDR3 size: 15 residues. The CDR3 DNA reads TGTGCCAGTAGTCTCCCCGGGTCTCCCCGGAACGAGCAGTACTTC. Translating it yields CASSLPGSPRNEQYF.

V gene TRBV6-1 combines with J gene TRBJ1-2; 7 bases line up with TRBD1. CDR1 and CDR2 from the germline V gene are MNHNS and SASEGT. V was pared by 6 bases and J by 1 base, with 8 bases of the junction left unmatched. The CDR3 spans 15 residues. The CDR3 sequence: CASRQTGASNYGYTF. CDR3 nucleotides: TGTGCCAGCAGACAAACAGGGGCCAGTAACTATGGCTACACCTTC.

V usage is TRBV28 and J usage is TRBJ2-7; D unresolved. The CDR3 sequence is 13 residues long. V lost 3 bases and J lost 3, with 9 bases in between. The germline CDR1 and CDR2 sequences are MDHEN and SYDVKM. For the CDR3, the DNA is TGTGCCAGCAGTTTTAGTCCAGGCTACGAGCAGTACTTC. It encodes CASSFSPGYEQYF.

V and J are TRBV11-3 and TRBJ2-3; possible D gene TRBD2, 6 bases. Trimming shortened V by 5 bases and J by 3 bases, and 12 bases separated the two germline ends. The CDR3 runs to 14 residues. Germline V gene lookup returns CDR1 SGHNT and CDR2 YENEEA. The CDR3 protein is CASSPRDLTDTQYF. The CDR3 nucleotides are TGTGCCAGCAGCCCCCGGGACTTGACAGATACGCAGTATTTT.

This chain links TRBV10-2 with TRBJ1-4; D is unclear. Trimming took 4 bases from V and 5 from J, leaving 17 bases between them. The CDR3 is made up of 16 amino acids. Germline V CDR1 and CDR2: WSHSY, SAAADI. The CDR3: CASSGAARDGNEKLFF. In DNA form, the CDR3 reads TGCGCCAGCAGTGGAGCGGCACGGGATGGGAATGAAAAACTGTTTTTT.

The V call is TRBV11-2, the J call TRBJ1-1; the D gene is possibly TRBD1 (5 bases). This CDR3 comprises 13 residues. The V end was cut by 8 bases, the J end by 6 bases, with 16 bases between. Germline assignment: CDR1 SGHAT and CDR2 FQNNGV. CDR3 in amino acids: CASWGLGGAEAFF. In DNA, the CDR3 is TGTGCCAGCTGGGGCTTGGGTGGCGCTGAAGCTTTCTTT.

V usage is TRBV23-1 and J usage is TRBJ2-7, with D possibly matching TRBD1 (5 bases). TRBV23-1 is marked as an open reading frame, function uncertain. This CDR3 has 8 residues. In DNA, the CDR3 is TGCGCCAGCAGGACAGTTCGGGTC. This encodes CASRTVRV.

V and J are TRBV19 and TRBJ1-6, with 9 bases matching TRBD1. Germline-derived CDR1 and CDR2 are LNHDA and SQIVND (reference sequence). This CDR3 has 15 residues. J was trimmed by 15 bases and V by 6 bases; bases with no gene match: 15. DNA of the CDR3: TGTGCCAGTAGCGCGTCGGGACAGGGAGGTTTTATCCTCCACTTT. It codes for CASSASGQGGFILHF. The variable domain in full, completed from reference TRBV19 and TRBJ1-6, reads DGGITQSPKYLFRKEGQNVTLSCEQNLNHDAMYWYRQDPGQGLRLIYYSQIVNDFQKGDIAEGYSVSREKKESFPLTVTSAQKNPTAFYLCASSASGQGGFILHFGNGTRLTVT.

The CDR3 protein is CASSPGTGGDIQYF. CDR3 bases: TGCGCCAGCAGCCCCGGGACAGGGGGGGACATTCAGTACTTC. V is TRBV5-1 and J is TRBJ2-4; 11 bases agree with TRBD1. Germline V gene lookup returns CDR1 SGHRS and CDR2 YFSETQ. This CDR3 has 14 residues. Trimming at V came to 4 bases and at J to 8 bases, leaving 5 bases not matched to a gene.

This chain links TRBV5-6 with TRBJ2-7, with 11 bases matching TRBD2. V trimming: 0 bases; J trimming: 3 bases; junction bases outside the gene matches: 2. There are 15 residues in the CDR3. Germline CDR1 is SGHDT and CDR2 is YYEEEE. DNA for the CDR3: TGTGCCAGCAGCTTGGTTCTAGCGGGGGGCTACGAGCAGTACTTC. This encodes CASSLVLAGGYEQYF.

The V call is TRBV5-1, the J call TRBJ2-5, with D maybe TRBD2 (7 bases). CDR3 size: 15 residues. V lost 7 bases, J lost 5 bases, and 21 bases lay in between. The germline V gene has CDR1 SGHRS and CDR2 YFSETQ. CDR3 DNA sequence: TGCGCCAGCTGTACGGGGGGCGCTTCGCAGGAGACCCAGTACTTC. It codes for CASCTGGASQETQYF.

J is TRBJ2-7 and V is TRBV4-1; TRBD2 matches 13 bases. In germline, CDR1 is MGHRA, CDR2 YSYEKL. V trimming: 1 base; J trimming: 1 base; junction bases outside the gene matches: 1. The CDR3 spans 16 residues. CDR3 protein: CASSQALAGGSYEQYF. CDR3 in DNA: TGCGCCAGCAGCCAAGCACTAGCGGGGGGGTCCTACGAGCAGTACTTC.

This sequence joins TRBV18 and TRBJ1-5; a weak D match, TRBD1 (5 bases). This CDR3 is built from 16 residues. Germline V gene sequence: CDR1 KGHSH, CDR2 LQKENI. Trimming removed 0 bases at V and 4 bases at J, with 13 bases between. CDR3 sequence (DNA): TGTGCCAGCTCACCACCGTATCAGGGCCAGAATCAGCCCCAGCATTTT. The encoded protein is CASSPPYQGQNQPQHF.

The CDR3 DNA reads TGTGCCAGCAGCCACGCCCGGGACAGGGTTCACGAGCAGTACTTC. Translation: CASSHARDRVHEQYF. This chain joins TRBV7-2 and TRBJ2-7; 9 bases match TRBD1. The J segment lost 5 bases and the V segment lost 5 bases, leaving 10 bases of the junction unmatched. The germline V gene encodes CDR1 SGHTA and CDR2 FQGNSA. The CDR3 length is 15 residues.

The chain couples TRBV4-2 to TRBJ2-5, with D hard to call. The CDR3 length is 13 residues. Trimming shortened V by 0 bases and J by 5 bases, and 7 bases separated the two germline ends. Germline lookup yields CDR1 LGHNA and CDR2 YNFKEQ. The DNA for the CDR3 is TGTGCCAGCAGCCAAGACCCCCGGGAGACCCAGTACTTC. Translating it yields CASSQDPRETQYF.

The chain employs TRBV11-1 and TRBJ1-1, with D uncertain. The V gene's germline CDR1 is SGHAT and CDR2 FQDESV (reference sequence). Deletions cut 3 bases from V and 0 bases from J, with 5 bases between. The CDR3 extends over 13 amino acids. DNA of the CDR3: TGTGCCAGCAGCTTTGAGTTGAACACTGAAGCTTTCTTT. It codes for CASSFELNTEAFF.

This sequence joins TRBV7-9 and TRBJ2-7; D remains ambiguous. With 10 bases removed from V and 2 bases from J, the gap between germline ends came to 9 bases. Germline CDR1 is SEHNR and CDR2 is FQNEAQ (reference sequence). The CDR3 has 11 amino acids. The CDR3 sequence: CAIVGAYEQYF. CDR3 in DNA: TGTGCCATAGTAGGAGCCTACGAGCAGTACTTC.

The rearrangement joins TRBV4-1 to TRBJ2-7; no reliable D call. Germline V CDR1 and CDR2: MGHRA, YSYEKL. The CDR3 has 15 residues. V gave up 4 bases and J gave up 3 bases, with 16 bases separating them. CDR3 in DNA: TGCGCCAGCAGCCCTATGGCTGTGACTGGCTACGAGCAGTACTTC. Its translation is CASSPMAVTGYEQYF.

This clone occurred once. The rearrangement uses TRBV4-2 and TRBJ2-5; tentatively, D is TRBD2 (5 bases). This CDR3 has 17 residues. The V gene's germline CDR1 is LGHNA and CDR2 YNFKEQ. The germline V and J ends were trimmed by 4 bases and 5 bases, with 23 bases remaining between them. This CDR3 is CASSRDLSSKRGETQYF. The CDR3 DNA is TGTGCCAGCAGCCGAGATCTATCCTCTAAGCGAGGGGAGACCCAGTACTTC.

J is TRBJ1-1 and V is TRBV7-2; TRBD1 matches 9 bases. Germline V gene sequence: CDR1 SGHTA, CDR2 FQGNSA. The CDR3 contains 14 residues. The trim removed 5 bases at V and 1 base at J, leaving 2 bases unmatched. The CDR3 nucleotides read TGTGCCAGCAGCGCGGACAGGGGGAACACTGAAGCTTTCTTT. It is translated as CASSADRGNTEAFF.

The chain uses TRBV5-1 and TRBJ1-4; D gene unclear. V shed 1 base and J shed 0 bases, with 7 bases lying between them. Germline CDR1 and CDR2: SGHRS and YFSETQ. This CDR3 has 15 residues. For the CDR3, the DNA is TGCGCCAGCAGCTTGACACCTGCAACTAATGAAAAACTGTTTTTT. Translation gives CASSLTPATNEKLFF.

This CDR3 is CAWSGGNGQYF. The DNA for the CDR3 is TGTGCCTGGAGTGGAGGGAACGGGCAGTACTTC. This rearrangement joins TRBV30 to TRBJ2-7, with a tentative D call TRBD2 (5 bases). Trimming removed 1 base at V and 9 bases at J, with 10 bases between. The CDR3 runs 11 residues. The V gene's germline CDR1 is GTSNPN and CDR2 SVGIG (reference sequence).

This chain uses TRBV11-2 with TRBJ2-5; 9 nucleotides agree with TRBD2. The CDR3 totals 14 residues. Germline trimming cut 1 base from V and 5 bases from J; bases unmatched to any gene: 2. Germline CDR1 and CDR2: SGHAT and FQNNGV. This CDR3 is CASSLGGGAETQYF. In DNA, the CDR3 is TGTGCCAGCAGCTTAGGCGGGGGGGCCGAGACCCAGTACTTC.